This T cell receptor beta chain came from a study of vaccination and CD4 T cells after COVID-19. The overall study: Median time from COVID diagnosis to post-COVID sampling was roughly 13 weeks (35 to 161).

Sequencing of DNA taken from cultured CD4+ T cells relied on the Oncomine TCR Beta short-read assay. TCRdb ran MiXCR on the PCR reads and lists one entry per CDR3 protein. The sample records several thousand distinct CDR3 sequences, roughly 36% being singletons. The treatment here: approximately 9-day PBMC culture with coronavirus spike peptide pools or control peptides (ViraFEST assay). According to the study, CD4+ T cells from the unexposed donor were gathered ahead of the COVID-19 pandemic (2011-2018). TCRs were sequenced by ViraFEST after antigen-specific T cells had been expanded with peptide pools. Whole-study results and caveats: Counts of SARS-CoV-2-reactive clonotypes had a median that went from roughly 22 to 38, a nonsignificant change.

Germline CDR1 SGHTA, CDR2 FQGNSA. This CDR3 has 16 residues. V was trimmed by 2 bases and J by 5 bases, leaving 17 bases between them. About this clonotype: Its antigen is unidentified.

The chain joins TRBV7-2 to TRBJ2-3, with D possibly being TRBD2 (7 bases). Sequenced: CD4+ T cells from blood, cultured in vitro. This clonotype originated in a human donor in good health. In DNA, the CDR3 is TGTGCCAGCAGCTTAAGGCTTCGGGGGGCCAGAGATACGCAGTATTTT. It codes for CASSLRLRGARDTQYF.